This TCR beta chain derives from a study of control samples from healthy donors and cancer patients. Assay used: immunoSEQ multiplex PCR; TCRdb lists only in-frame clones, some missing. The sample contains roughly 76,000 clones, approximately 93% of which appear only once. The source material was PBMCs. The clonotype was recovered from a middle-aged woman with lung cancer.

The CDR3 coding sequence is TGCGCCAGCAGTTCCCGTCGGGGGGCTCCCGATGAGCAGTTCTTC. Its protein product is CASSSRRGAPDEQFF. The V call is TRBV10-1, the J call TRBJ2-1, with TRBD2 as a possible D gene (7 bases). The germline V gene has CDR1 WNHNN and CDR2 SYGVQD (reference sequence). This CDR3 comprises 15 residues. V was clipped by 5 bases and J by 8 bases, with 19 bases between them.